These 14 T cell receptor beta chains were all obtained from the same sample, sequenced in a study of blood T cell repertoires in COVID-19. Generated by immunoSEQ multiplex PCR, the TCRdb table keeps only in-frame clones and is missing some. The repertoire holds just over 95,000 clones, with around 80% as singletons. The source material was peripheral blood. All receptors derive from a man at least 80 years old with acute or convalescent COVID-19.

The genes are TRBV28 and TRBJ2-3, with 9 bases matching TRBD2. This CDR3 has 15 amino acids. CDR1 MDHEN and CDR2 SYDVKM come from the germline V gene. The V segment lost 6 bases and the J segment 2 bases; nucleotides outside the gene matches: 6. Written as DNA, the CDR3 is TGTGCCAGCAGCCCCGGGACTAGCTACACAGATACGCAGTATTTT. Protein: CASSPGTSYTDTQYF.

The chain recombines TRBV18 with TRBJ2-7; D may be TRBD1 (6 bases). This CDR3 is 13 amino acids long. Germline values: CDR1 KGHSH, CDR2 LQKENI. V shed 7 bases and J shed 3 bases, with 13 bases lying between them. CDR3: CASLTEDSYEQYF. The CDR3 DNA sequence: TGTGCCAGCTTAACCGAGGACAGCTACGAGCAGTACTTC.

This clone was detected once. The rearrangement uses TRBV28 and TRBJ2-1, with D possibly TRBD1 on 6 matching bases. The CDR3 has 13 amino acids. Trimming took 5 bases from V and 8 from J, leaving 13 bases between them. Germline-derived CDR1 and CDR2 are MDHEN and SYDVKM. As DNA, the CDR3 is TGTGCCAGCAGTCCCAGGGGATATGATGAGCAGTTCTTC. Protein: CASSPRGYDEQFF.

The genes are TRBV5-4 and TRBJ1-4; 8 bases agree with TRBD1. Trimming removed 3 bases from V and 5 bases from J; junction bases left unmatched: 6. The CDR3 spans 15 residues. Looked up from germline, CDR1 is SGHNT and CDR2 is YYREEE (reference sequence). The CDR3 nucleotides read TGTGCCAGCAGCTCGAGGACAGGGCGAAATGAAAAACTGTTTTTT. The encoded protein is CASSSRTGRNEKLFF.

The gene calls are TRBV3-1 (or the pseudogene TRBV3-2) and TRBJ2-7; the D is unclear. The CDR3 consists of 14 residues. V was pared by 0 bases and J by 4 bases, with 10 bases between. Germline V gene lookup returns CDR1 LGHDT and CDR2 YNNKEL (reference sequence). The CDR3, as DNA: TGTGCCAGCAGCCAAGATAGAAGAGTTTACGAGCAGTACTTC. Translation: CASSQDRRVYEQYF.

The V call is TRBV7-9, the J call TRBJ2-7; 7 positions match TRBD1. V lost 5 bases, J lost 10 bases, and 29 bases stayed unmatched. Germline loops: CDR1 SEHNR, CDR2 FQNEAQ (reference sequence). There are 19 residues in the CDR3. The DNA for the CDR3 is TGTGCCAGCAGCCACCGGACAGGCCAGTTCTCGCGGGCCGACAAGGAACAGTACTTC. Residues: CASSHRTGQFSRADKEQYF.

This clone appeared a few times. In DNA form, the CDR3 reads TGTGCCTGGAGTGCACAGTTTGGCGAGCAGTACTTC. Protein: CAWSAQFGEQYF. The J gene is TRBJ2-7, the V gene TRBV30; D gene uncertain. V was shortened by 1 base and J by 6 bases, with 10 bases between the two germline ends. The CDR3 consists of 12 residues. Germline loops: CDR1 GTSNPN, CDR2 SVGIG (reference sequence).

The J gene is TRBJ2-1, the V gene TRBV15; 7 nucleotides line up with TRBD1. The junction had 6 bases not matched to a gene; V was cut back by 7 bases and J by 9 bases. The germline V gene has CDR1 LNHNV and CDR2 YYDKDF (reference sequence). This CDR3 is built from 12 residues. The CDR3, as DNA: TGTGCCACCAACCCAACAGGGGCTGAGCAGTTCTTC. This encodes CATNPTGAEQFF.

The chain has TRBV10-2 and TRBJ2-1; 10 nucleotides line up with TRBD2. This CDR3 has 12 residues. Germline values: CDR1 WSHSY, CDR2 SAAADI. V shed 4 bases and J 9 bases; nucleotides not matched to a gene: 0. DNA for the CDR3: TGCGCCAGCAGTGTAGCGGGAGGTGAGCAGTTCTTC. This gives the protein CASSVAGGEQFF.

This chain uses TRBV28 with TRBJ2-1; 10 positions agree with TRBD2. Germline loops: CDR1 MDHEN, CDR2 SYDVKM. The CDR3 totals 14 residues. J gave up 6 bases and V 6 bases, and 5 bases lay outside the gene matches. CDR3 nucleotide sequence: TGTGCCAGCAGCAGCGGGGGGGCCTCCAATGAGCAGTTCTTC. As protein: CASSSGGASNEQFF.

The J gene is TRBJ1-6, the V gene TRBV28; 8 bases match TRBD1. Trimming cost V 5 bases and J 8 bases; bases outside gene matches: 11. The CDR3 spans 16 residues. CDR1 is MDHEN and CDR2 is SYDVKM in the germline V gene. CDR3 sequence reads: CASSPSGQGTYSPLHF. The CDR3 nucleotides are TGTGCCAGCAGTCCCAGCGGACAGGGCACTTATTCACCCCTCCACTTT.

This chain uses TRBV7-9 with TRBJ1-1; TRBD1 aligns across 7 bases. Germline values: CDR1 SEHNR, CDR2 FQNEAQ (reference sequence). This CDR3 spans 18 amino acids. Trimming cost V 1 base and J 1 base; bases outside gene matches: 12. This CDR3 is CASSLEGLAAGGNTEAFF. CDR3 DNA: TGTGCCAGCAGCTTAGAGGGTCTGGCGGCAGGGGGGAACACTGAAGCTTTCTTT.

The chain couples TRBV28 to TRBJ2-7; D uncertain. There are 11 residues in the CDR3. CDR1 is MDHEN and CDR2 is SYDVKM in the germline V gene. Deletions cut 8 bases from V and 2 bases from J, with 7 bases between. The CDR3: CASQSAYEQYF. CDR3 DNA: TGTGCCAGCCAGAGCGCCTACGAGCAGTACTTC.

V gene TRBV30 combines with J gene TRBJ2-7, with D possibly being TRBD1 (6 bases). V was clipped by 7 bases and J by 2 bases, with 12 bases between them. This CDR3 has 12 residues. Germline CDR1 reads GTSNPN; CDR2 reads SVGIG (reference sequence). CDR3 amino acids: CAYSRGTYEQYF. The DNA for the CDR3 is TGTGCCTATTCCAGGGGAACCTACGAGCAGTACTTC.